Here is one T cell receptor beta chain with its context. The source of the sample is a study of blood T cell repertoires in COVID-19. About the research overall: Samples of COVID-19 (acute and convalescent) were obtained from the United States, Italy and Spain. Sources were T cells, B-cell-depleted T cells, or PBMCs; the material itself was cDNA or gDNA.

V shed 10 bases, J shed 5 bases, and the junction held 9 bases outside the gene matches. The CDR3 has 13 residues. Germline CDR1 reads ENHRY; CDR2 reads SYGVKD. In the source study's methods: Researchers report that nucleated cell counts were estimated from reference gene primer amplification. Produced via immunoSEQ multiplex PCR; TCRdb's table is partial and in-frame only. V, J and clone size are taken as reported in that table, and D and trimming were inferred from the DNA itself. The sample yields about 160,000 clones, approximately 90% seen once. The specimen was peripheral blood. The chain has TRBV10-3 and TRBJ1-1; TRBD1 aligns across 8 bases. This sequence was found in a man younger than 35 with acute or convalescent COVID-19. CDR3: CASRQGILTEAFF. The CDR3 bases are TGTGCCAGCCGACAGGGGATATTAACTGAAGCTTTCTTT.